These 6 T cell receptor beta chains came from one sample sequenced in a study of T cells in Graves' hyperthyroidism and ophthalmopathy. There were TCR beta CDR3 regions amplified from RNA transcripts. The primer set for the first-round RT-PCR of the TCR CDR3 was HTBI. MiXCR, run by TCRdb on the multiplex PCR reads, gives a single entry per CDR3 protein. The profile shows around 350,000 distinct CDR3 sequences, 19% of them singletons. Source material: blood. The source of these receptors is a woman aged 18-29 years with Graves' hyperthyroidism.

Many counts were recorded for this clonotype. The chain couples TRBV29-1 to TRBJ1-1; 7 positions agree with TRBD1. From germline, CDR1 is SQVTM and CDR2 ANQGSEA. V lost 0 bases to trimming and J lost 4 bases; unmatched junction nucleotides: 2. The CDR3 has 13 amino acids. Written as DNA, the CDR3 is TGCAGCGTTGAAGAGGACAGGATCACTGAAGCTTTCTTT. Translated: CSVEEDRITEAFF. The full variable domain, rest sourced from reference TRBV29-1 and TRBJ1-1, is SAVISQKPSRDICQRGTSLTIQCQVDSQVTMMFWYRQQPGQSLTLIATANQGSEATYESGFVIDKFPISRPNLTFSTLTVSNMSPEDSSIYLCSVEEDRITEAFFGQGTRLTVV.

In this sample, this clonotype turned up many times. The gene calls are TRBV10-3 and TRBJ2-7, with 8 bases aligning to TRBD1. Unmatched junction bases numbered 10, after V lost 0 bases and J lost 0 bases. Germline V gene data show CDR1 as ENHRY and CDR2 as SYGVKD. The CDR3 is made up of 18 amino acids. The CDR3 loop reads CAISESEDGQGFSYEQYF. As DNA, the CDR3 is TGTGCCATCAGTGAGTCGGAAGATGGACAGGGATTCTCCTACGAGCAGTACTTC.

This clonotype showed up many times. CDR3 amino acids: CASSQERGETQYF. DNA of the CDR3: TGTGCCAGCAGCCAAGAGAGGGGGGAGACCCAGTACTTC. V gene TRBV4-2 combines with J gene TRBJ2-5; D is perhaps TRBD1 (6 bases). CDR3 length: 13 amino acids. Germline V gives CDR1 LGHNA, CDR2 YNFKEQ. The V and J ends lost 0 bases and 5 bases respectively, with 7 bases between them.

V is TRBV15 and J is TRBJ1-6; 10 nucleotides agree with TRBD1. The CDR3 totals 15 residues. From germline, CDR1 is LNHNV and CDR2 YYDKDF (reference sequence). The ends lost 0 bases at V and 7 bases at J; junction bases unmatched: 0. The CDR3: CATSREDRGNSPLHF. The CDR3 nucleotides are TGTGCCACCAGCAGAGAGGACAGGGGGAATTCACCCCTCCACTTT.

This clonotype was counted only a few times. The chain is built from TRBV6-1 and TRBJ2-7; D remains unclear. With 6 bases removed from V and 4 bases from J, the gap between germline ends came to 7 bases. The germline V gene has CDR1 MNHNS and CDR2 SASEGT. The CDR3 is made up of 11 amino acids. CDR3 amino acids: CASSLKYEQYF. DNA of the CDR3: TGTGCCAGCAGCCTCAAATACGAGCAGTACTTC.

This clonotype was recorded many times. The chain employs TRBV7-9 and TRBJ2-5; 7 bases map to TRBD1. The CDR3 length is 15 residues. With V trimmed by 6 bases and J by 2 bases, 9 bases remained unmatched. Germline assignment: CDR1 SEHNR and CDR2 FQNEAQ (reference sequence). The CDR3 here is CASSSIQGIQETQYF. CDR3 nucleotide sequence: TGTGCCAGCAGTTCGATACAGGGGATACAAGAGACCCAGTACTTC.